Listed below are T cell receptor beta chains from one sample, sequenced in a study of spatial heterogeneity in lung cancer. MiXCR, run by TCRdb on the 5' RACE reads, gives a single entry per CDR3 protein. The sample has some 10,000 distinct CDR3 sequences; over 15% are singletons. Sequencing used PBMCs, obtained at surgery. The receptors come from a male donor with early-stage non-small cell lung cancer. Both conserved end residues are part of each CDR3. Fields, in order: clone size, J gene, V gene, D gene, CDR3 DNA, CDR3 protein. The D gene is left open where the match is weak. Expanded clones are given a class, and other clones once, few, many or no size at all.

clone size: many
J gene: TRBJ2-7
V gene: TRBV7-2
D gene: -
CDR3 DNA: TGTGCCAGCAGCTCGTACTTGGACTCCTACGAGCAGTACTTC
CDR3 protein: CASSSYLDSYEQYF

clone size: many
J gene: TRBJ2-7
V gene: TRBV24-1
D gene: -
CDR3 DNA: TGTGCCACGGCCGGGGTTCGAGGCGAGCAGTACTTC
CDR3 protein: CATAGVRGEQYF

clone size: -
J gene: TRBJ2-1
V gene: TRBV6-5
D gene: TRBD1
CDR3 DNA: TGTGCCAGCAGCCCACTCCTAGCCGGGACAGGGATGAATGAGCAGTTCTTC
CDR3 protein: CASSPLLAGTGMNEQFF

clone size: -
J gene: TRBJ2-1
V gene: TRBV9
D gene: TRBD2
CDR3 DNA: TGTGCCAGCAGCGTACTACCTAGCGGGAGTCCGAATGAGCAGTTCTTC
CDR3 protein: CASSVLPSGSPNEQFF

clone size: many
J gene: TRBJ2-7
V gene: TRBV12-3/TRBV12-4
D gene: TRBD2
CDR3 DNA: TGTGCCAGCAGTTTACTAGCGGGAGAATACGAGCAGTACTTC
CDR3 protein: CASSLLAGEYEQYF

clone size: medium-sized
J gene: TRBJ2-7
V gene: TRBV28
D gene: TRBD1
CDR3 DNA: TGTGCCAGCAGTTTTCCCCGGACAGGGTATTCGGTCTACGAGCAGTACTTC
CDR3 protein: CASSFPRTGYSVYEQYF

clone size: few
J gene: TRBJ2-3
V gene: TRBV11-2
D gene: TRBD1
CDR3 DNA: TGTGCCAGCAGCTTAGTTGGTAGTGGACAGGCCGGCACAGATACGCAGTATTTT
CDR3 protein: CASSLVGSGQAGTDTQYF

clone size: many
J gene: TRBJ2-5
V gene: TRBV20-1
D gene: -
CDR3 DNA: TGCAGTGCTAGATTGGACTCCCCGGAGACCCAGTACTTC
CDR3 protein: CSARLDSPETQYF

clone size: few
J gene: TRBJ2-6
V gene: TRBV11-3
D gene: -
CDR3 DNA: TGTGCCAGCAGCAACTACAGGGTGTCTGGGGCCAACGTCCTGACTTTC
CDR3 protein: CASSNYRVSGANVLTF

clone size: -
J gene: TRBJ2-2
V gene: TRBV7-6
D gene: TRBD2
CDR3 DNA: TGTGCCAGCAGCCCTAACGCGGCGGGAGGGCCCTCCGGGGAGCTGTTTTTT
CDR3 protein: CASSPNAAGGPSGELFF

clone size: few
J gene: TRBJ1-1
V gene: TRBV6-1
D gene: -
CDR3 DNA: TGTGCCAGCAGTGAAGCAGGGGGGGGGTACACTGAAGCTTTCTTT
CDR3 protein: CASSEAGGGYTEAFF

clone size: few
J gene: TRBJ1-2
V gene: TRBV7-2
D gene: -
CDR3 DNA: TGTGCCAGCAGCTTAGGACCAGGGCGCAACTATGGCTACACCTTC
CDR3 protein: CASSLGPGRNYGYTF

clone size: -
J gene: TRBJ2-7
V gene: TRBV12-3/TRBV12-4
D gene: -
CDR3 DNA: TGTGCCAGCAGCATAGGCGGAGCGGGCCACGAGCAGTACTTC
CDR3 protein: CASSIGGAGHEQYF

clone size: many
J gene: TRBJ2-5
V gene: TRBV5-1
D gene: -
CDR3 DNA: TGCGCCAGCAGCTTGAGTAGCGCCCTACAAGAGACCCAGTACTTC
CDR3 protein: CASSLSSALQETQYF

clone size: few
J gene: TRBJ2-2
V gene: TRBV28
D gene: -
CDR3 DNA: TGTGCCAGCATGGGCGGGGAGCTGTTTTTT
CDR3 protein: CASMGGELFF

clone size: few
J gene: TRBJ2-2
V gene: TRBV12-3/TRBV12-4
D gene: -
CDR3 DNA: TGTGCCAGCACACGCGCGGGCGGTACCGGGGAGCTGTTTTTT
CDR3 protein: CASTRAGGTGELFF

clone size: -
J gene: TRBJ2-7
V gene: TRBV28
D gene: TRBD2
CDR3 DNA: TGTGCCAGCAGTTTGGGGGGGAAAGAGCAGTACTTC
CDR3 protein: CASSLGGKEQYF

clone size: -
J gene: TRBJ2-7
V gene: TRBV6-2/TRBV6-3
D gene: -
CDR3 DNA: TGTGCCAGCAACTTAGGGGTACAGCTATTCTCCTACGAGCAGTACTTC
CDR3 protein: CASNLGVQLFSYEQYF

clone size: -
J gene: TRBJ2-5
V gene: TRBV29-1
D gene: -
CDR3 DNA: TGCAGCGACTGGACTATTAAAGAGACCCAGTACTTC
CDR3 protein: CSDWTIKETQYF

clone size: many
J gene: TRBJ2-1
V gene: TRBV18
D gene: TRBD2
CDR3 DNA: TGTGCCAGCTCACCGGGACTAGCGCATGAGCAGTTCTTC
CDR3 protein: CASSPGLAHEQFF

clone size: -
J gene: TRBJ2-5
V gene: TRBV7-3
D gene: -
CDR3 DNA: TGTGCCAGCAGCCCCCTAGGCCCAGAGACCCAGTACTTC
CDR3 protein: CASSPLGPETQYF

clone size: few
J gene: TRBJ2-1
V gene: TRBV6-5
D gene: -
CDR3 DNA: TGTGCCACCAGGAAAACTTTCTACAATGAGCAGTTCTTC
CDR3 protein: CATRKTFYNEQFF

clone size: medium-sized
J gene: TRBJ2-2
V gene: TRBV4-1
D gene: -
CDR3 DNA: TGCGCCAGCAGCCAAGAGGGGATGGGGCCGAACACCGGGGAGCTGTTTTTT
CDR3 protein: CASSQEGMGPNTGELFF

clone size: many
J gene: TRBJ2-5
V gene: TRBV14
D gene: -
CDR3 DNA: TGTGCCAGCAGCCAAGAAGGGATTAGCAGAGAGACCCAGTACTTC
CDR3 protein: CASSQEGISRETQYF

clone size: many
J gene: TRBJ2-7
V gene: TRBV7-2
D gene: -
CDR3 DNA: TGTGCCAGCAGCTTAGCTAGGATCCCCTACGAGCAGTACTTC
CDR3 protein: CASSLARIPYEQYF

clone size: -
J gene: TRBJ1-1
V gene: TRBV6-2/TRBV6-3
D gene: -
CDR3 DNA: TGTGCCAGCAGTTACGCCCTACATCACCCCCATGAAGCTTTCTTT
CDR3 protein: CASSYALHHPHEAFF

clone size: -
J gene: TRBJ1-2
V gene: TRBV29-1
D gene: -
CDR3 DNA: TGCAGCGTTGCCAGGGGAGGTAACTATGGCTACACCTTC
CDR3 protein: CSVARGGNYGYTF

clone size: -
J gene: TRBJ1-1
V gene: TRBV11-2
D gene: -
CDR3 DNA: TGTGCCAGCAGCTTTAATATGGAAGTGGGCACTGAAGCTTTCTTT
CDR3 protein: CASSFNMEVGTEAFF

clone size: -
J gene: TRBJ1-1
V gene: TRBV7-9
D gene: -
CDR3 DNA: TGTGCCAGCAGCCCAAAACAGATGAACACTGAAGCTTTCTTT
CDR3 protein: CASSPKQMNTEAFF

clone size: few
J gene: TRBJ2-5
V gene: TRBV5-1
D gene: TRBD1
CDR3 DNA: TGCGCCAGCAGCCGGGACAGGGATCAAGAGACCCAGTACTTC
CDR3 protein: CASSRDRDQETQYF

clone size: many
J gene: TRBJ2-4
V gene: TRBV18
D gene: -
CDR3 DNA: TGTGCCAGCTCACAACCAGGGTGGTTGACCAAAAACATTCAGTACTTC
CDR3 protein: CASSQPGWLTKNIQYF

clone size: many
J gene: TRBJ2-1
V gene: TRBV6-2/TRBV6-3
D gene: TRBD2
CDR3 DNA: TGTGCCAGCAGCCGACTAGCGGGAGGGCCAGACAATGAGCAGTTCTTC
CDR3 protein: CASSRLAGGPDNEQFF

clone size: few
J gene: TRBJ2-1
V gene: TRBV14
D gene: TRBD2
CDR3 DNA: TGTGCCAGCAGCTTAGCGGGAGGCGGCTACAATGAGCAGTTCTTC
CDR3 protein: CASSLAGGGYNEQFF

clone size: once
J gene: TRBJ2-3
V gene: TRBV20-1
D gene: TRBD2
CDR3 DNA: TGCAGTGCCACCTTAGCGGGAGCCTACACAGATACGCAGTATTTT
CDR3 protein: CSATLAGAYTDTQYF

clone size: many
J gene: TRBJ2-7
V gene: TRBV2
D gene: TRBD1
CDR3 DNA: TGTGCCAGCAGTGAATGGGGCGGGACAGGGGACTACGAGCAGTACTTC
CDR3 protein: CASSEWGGTGDYEQYF

clone size: many
J gene: TRBJ2-7
V gene: TRBV27
D gene: TRBD1
CDR3 DNA: TGTGCCAGCAGCTTAGGGACAGGGGTCTACGAGCAGTACTTC
CDR3 protein: CASSLGTGVYEQYF

clone size: -
J gene: TRBJ2-1
V gene: TRBV28
D gene: -
CDR3 DNA: TGTGCCAGCAGTTCACCTGGGCGGGTCCATGAGCAGTTCTTC
CDR3 protein: CASSSPGRVHEQFF

clone size: few
J gene: TRBJ1-1
V gene: TRBV4-1
D gene: -
CDR3 DNA: TGCGCCAGCAGCCTATCGGCGAACACTGAAGCTTTCTTT
CDR3 protein: CASSLSANTEAFF

clone size: -
J gene: TRBJ1-2
V gene: TRBV20-1
D gene: -
CDR3 DNA: TGCAGTGCTCAAGAAGCTAACTATGGCTACACCTTC
CDR3 protein: CSAQEANYGYTF

clone size: many
J gene: TRBJ1-6
V gene: TRBV4-2
D gene: TRBD1
CDR3 DNA: TGTGCCAGCAGCCAAGGACTACCGGGACAGGGGAATTCACCCCTCCACTTT
CDR3 protein: CASSQGLPGQGNSPLHF